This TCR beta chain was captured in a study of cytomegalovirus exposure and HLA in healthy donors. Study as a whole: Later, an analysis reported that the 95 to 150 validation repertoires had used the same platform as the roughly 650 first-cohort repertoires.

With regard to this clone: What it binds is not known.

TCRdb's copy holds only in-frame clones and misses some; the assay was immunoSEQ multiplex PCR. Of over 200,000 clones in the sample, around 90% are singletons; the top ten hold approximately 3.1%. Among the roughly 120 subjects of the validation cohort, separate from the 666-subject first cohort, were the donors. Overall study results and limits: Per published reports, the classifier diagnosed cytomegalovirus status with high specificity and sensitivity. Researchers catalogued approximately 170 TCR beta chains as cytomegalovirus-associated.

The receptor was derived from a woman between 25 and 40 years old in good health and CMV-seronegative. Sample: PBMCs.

CDR3 bases: TGTGCCAGTAGTCGGGACTACGCCTACGAGCAGTACTTC. Translated, it gives CASSRDYAYEQYF. The chain links TRBV19 to TRBJ2-7, with 7 bases identical to TRBD2. The junction had 3 bases not matched to a gene; V was cut back by 5 bases and J by 2 bases. Germline V gives CDR1 LNHDA, CDR2 SQIVND (reference sequence). The CDR3 is 13 amino acids.